This TCR beta chain was documented in a study of beta chain features in type 1 diabetes. Without exception, sorted populations had purity beyond 95%. A few counts support this clone. Its antigen is as yet unknown. Broader study findings: TCRB CDR3s were moderately but significantly shorter in Type 1 diabetes patients in all four CD4+ subsets. Short templates might get an advantage during PCR, and this would be equal in patients and controls. The naive, central memory and Treg TCRB repertoires showed an apparent similarity that was greater among patients than among healthy donors.

cDNA synthesis used the whole RNA isolate, giving expressed TCRB sequences. The protocol was immunoSEQ multiplex PCR, while the TCRdb copy is restricted to in-frame clones and leaves out a portion. The sample lists 400,000 to 600,000 clones, approximately 31% seen once, with 0.05% to 0.07% in the top ten. The germline gives CDR1 MDHEN, CDR2 SYDVKM. There are 15 residues in the CDR3. The J segment lost 6 bases and the V segment lost 5 bases, leaving 7 bases of the junction unmatched. The sample comprised naive CD4+ T cells from blood. This receptor was obtained from a young man in good health. The genes are TRBV28 and TRBJ2-5; 12 nucleotides match TRBD1. CDR3 coding DNA: TGTGCCAGCAGTATCGGGACAGGGGGCGTGAAGACCCAGTACTTC. Residues: CASSIGTGGVKTQYF.